This entry concerns a single T cell receptor beta chain. Tuberculin skin test and IGRA determined adolescents' latent tuberculosis status at entry. Unsorted cryopreserved PBMC were sequenced, averaging approximately 100,000 T cells per clinical donor. This sample is drawn from a study of T cells in tuberculosis. Study details: A South African cohort included IGRA-negative adolescents, latently infected IGRA-positive adolescents and adults with active tuberculosis.

Generated by immunoSEQ multiplex PCR, the TCRdb table keeps only in-frame clones and is missing some. The profile shows some 31,000 clones, more than 85% of them singletons. V lost 5 bases and J lost 0, with 16 bases in between. The CDR3 is 16 amino acids. CDR1 and CDR2 from the germline V gene are SGHAT and FQNNGV. The J gene is TRBJ1-1, the V gene TRBV11-2; TRBD1 might be the D (5 bases). Sequencing input: PBMCs. This TCR derives from a donor aged 10-29 years with latent tuberculosis or without tuberculosis infection. The CDR3 protein is CASSRGNWGMNTEAFF. The CDR3 nucleotides are TGTGCCAGCAGCCGGGGGAACTGGGGGATGAACACTGAAGCTTTCTTT.